The rows below give T cell receptor beta chains drawn from one sample of a study of cytomegalovirus exposure and HLA in healthy donors. Data came from immunoSEQ multiplex PCR; TCRdb stores just in-frame clones and leaves some out. The repertoire has around 170,000 clones, approximately 71% of them found once; the top ten carry approximately 1.5%. The specimen was PBMCs. The source is a girl under 18 in good health and CMV-seronegative. Each CDR3 is given with its conserved first and last residue. A D gene is named only where the DNA matches it firmly. A row's size may be missing; if present it is once, few, many or a size class.

j_call clone_size v_call d_call cdr3_nt cdr3_aa
TRBJ2-2 few TRBV29-1 . TGCAGCGCCACAAGCACCGGGGAGCTGTTTTTT CSATSTGELFF
TRBJ2-3 . TRBV4-2 . TGTGCCAGCAGCCAAGACTCCGGGAGCACAGATACGCAGTATTTT CASSQDSGSTDTQYF
TRBJ2-7 . TRBV6-1 . TGTGCCAGGGGGGACTGGTACGAGCAGTACTTC CARGDWYEQYF
TRBJ1-2 . TRBV5-1 TRBD1 TGCGCCAGCAGCTCCGGGACAGGCTACTATGGCTACACCTTC CASSSGTGYYGYTF
TRBJ2-5 . TRBV4-1 TRBD1 TGCGCCAGCAGCCAAGAGGGACAGGGGTACCAAGAGACCCAGTACTTC CASSQEGQGYQETQYF
TRBJ1-1 . TRBV5-8 TRBD1 TGTGCCAGCAGCACCGGGACAGGGATGAACACTGAAGCTTTCTTT CASSTGTGMNTEAFF
TRBJ1-5 . TRBV19 TRBD1 TGTGCCAGTAGTATACGGACAGGGCAGCCCCAGCATTTT CASSIRTGQPQHF
TRBJ1-2 . TRBV9 TRBD1 TGTGCCAGCAGCCTAACGGGACAGCGAGCTAACTATGGCTACACCTTC CASSLTGQRANYGYTF
TRBJ1-1 few TRBV5-1 TRBD1 TGCGCCAGCAGCCTCGGGACAGGGCCCTCTGAAGCTTTCTTT CASSLGTGPSEAFF
TRBJ2-7 . TRBV2 . TGTGCCAGCAGTCCAGAATACTCCTACGAGCAGTACTTC CASSPEYSYEQYF
TRBJ2-2 . TRBV2 . TGTGCCAGCAGGGGGGGCACCGGGGAGCTGTTTTTT CASRGGTGELFF
TRBJ2-3 . TRBV18 TRBD2 TGTGCCAGCTCACCAACGGGACTAGGTACAGATACGCAGTATTTT CASSPTGLGTDTQYF
TRBJ1-6 . TRBV7-3 . TGTGCCAGCAGCTTAAACCCACAAAATAATTCACCCCTCCACTTT CASSLNPQNNSPLHF
TRBJ2-7 . TRBV7-9 . TGTGCCAGCAGCTTACAGGGTAGCGAGCAGTACTTC CASSLQGSEQYF
TRBJ1-1 . TRBV10-2 TRBD1 TGCGCCAGCAGTGATGGATACAGGGGTGGGGACAAAGCTTTCTTT CASSDGYRGGDKAFF
TRBJ1-1 few TRBV6-1 TRBD1 TGTGCCAGCAGTCCCGGGACAGGGACTGAAGCTTTCTTT CASSPGTGTEAFF
TRBJ1-6 . TRBV5-1 TRBD1 TGCGCCAGCAGGCCGGGACAGGGATCCTATAATTCACCCCTCCACTTT CASRPGQGSYNSPLHF
TRBJ2-7 . TRBV7-3 . TGTGCCAGCAGGAAGGCGGGGGCATACGAGCAGTACTTC CASRKAGAYEQYF
TRBJ2-5 . TRBV6-1 . TGTGCCAGCAGTGAAGAAGGGTGGAGGGAGACCCAGTACTTC CASSEEGWRETQYF
TRBJ1-1 . TRBV9 . TGTGCCAGCAGCGCTAGGGGTCAACAATTGAACACTGAAGCTTTCTTT CASSARGQQLNTEAFF
TRBJ2-5 . TRBV6-6 . TGTGCCAGCACCAACAGGGTTAGAGAGACCCAGTACTTC CASTNRVRETQYF
TRBJ1-5 . TRBV19 TRBD1 TGTGCCAGTAGGTCCGGACAGGGGAGCAATCAGCCCCAGCATTTT CASRSGQGSNQPQHF
TRBJ1-3 once TRBV6-1 . TGTGCCACCCTAGACAGCCCATATACTGGAAACACCATATATTTT CATLDSPYTGNTIYF
TRBJ2-3 . TRBV28 . TGTGCCAGCAGGTCTAGCACAGATACGCAGTATTTT CASRSSTDTQYF
TRBJ2-3 . TRBV7-3 . TGTGCCAGCAGCAGCACCGGGACAACGGCGCGGGAGTATTTT CASSSTGTTAREYF
TRBJ2-5 . TRBV7-2 . TGTGCCAGCAGCTATAATGGGGGGATCCAAGAGACCCAGTACTTC CASSYNGGIQETQYF
TRBJ1-2 once TRBV5-1 . TGCGCCAGCAGCAGTGATCAGGCGGGCTACACCTTC CASSSDQAGYTF
TRBJ2-7 few TRBV13 TRBD2 TGTGCCAGCAGCTTATCTAGCGGGTTTTTCTACGAGCAGTACTTC CASSLSSGFFYEQYF
TRBJ2-3 . TRBV5-1 TRBD2 TGCGCCAGCAGCCCGGGGGGGTCCACAGATACGCAGTATTTT CASSPGGSTDTQYF
TRBJ1-6 . TRBV7-9 . TGTGCCAGCAGCTTAGAAGGGGCCAAGGATTCACCCCTCCACTTT CASSLEGAKDSPLHF
TRBJ2-1 . TRBV4-1 TRBD2 TGCGCCAGCAGCCAAGCAACAAGGCTAGCGGGGGATAGTGAGCAGTTCTTC CASSQATRLAGDSEQFF
TRBJ1-2 . TRBV7-8 . TGTGCCAGCAGTCAAAATATTCAGGGGTCTGTTGGGAATGGCTACACCTTC CASSQNIQGSVGNGYTF
TRBJ2-7 . TRBV7-8 . TGTGCCAGCAGCTTATCAGGGGCCTACGAGCAGTACTTC CASSLSGAYEQYF
TRBJ2-1 . TRBV7-9 TRBD2 TGTGCCAGCAGCTTAGCGACTAGCGGGGTTTACAATGAGCAGTTCTTC CASSLATSGVYNEQFF
TRBJ2-7 . TRBV5-1 . TGCGCCAGCAGCCAGGGGTCCTACGAGCAGTACTTC CASSQGSYEQYF
TRBJ1-4 . TRBV5-1 TRBD1 TGCGCCAGCAGCTTGACCGGGACAGGGGGCTATGAAAAACTGTTTTTT CASSLTGTGGYEKLFF
TRBJ1-2 . TRBV30 . TGTGCCTGGAGTACACAGAGTTATGGCTACACCTTC CAWSTQSYGYTF
TRBJ2-7 . TRBV30 TRBD1 TGTGCCTGGAGTGTGGGACAGGGGGCCGGCGAGCAGTACTTC CAWSVGQGAGEQYF
TRBJ2-1 few TRBV7-7 . TGTGCCAGCACCCCTTTCCGGGGAAGCTCCTACAATGAGCAGTTCTTC CASTPFRGSSYNEQFF
TRBJ1-4 . TRBV13 . TGTGCCAGCAGCTTAAACGGTCAAAAACTGTTTTTT CASSLNGQKLFF
TRBJ2-3 . TRBV4-1 TRBD2 TGCGCCAGCAGCCAAGAACTAGCGGGGGGGATTAGCACAGATACGCAGTATTTT CASSQELAGGISTDTQYF
TRBJ2-5 once TRBV2 TRBD2 TGTGCCAGCGGAGCGGGGGCTCAAGAGACCCAGTACTTC CASGAGAQETQYF
TRBJ2-1 . TRBV30 TRBD2 TGTGCCTGGAACCGACGACTGACTAGCGGGGGGCGGTACACTTACTACAATGAGCAGTTCTTC CAWNRRLTSGGRYTYYNEQFF
TRBJ2-7 . TRBV6-5 . TGTGCCAGCAGTACTGGACAGCTCTACGAGCAGTACTTC CASSTGQLYEQYF
TRBJ1-1 . TRBV9 . TGTGCCAGCAGCCCGATAGGGGCTGAAGCTTTCTTT CASSPIGAEAFF
TRBJ2-7 . TRBV5-1 TRBD1 TGCGCCAGCAGCGACGTCCAGGGGGTCAACGAGCAGTACTTC CASSDVQGVNEQYF
TRBJ2-3 once TRBV5-1 TRBD1 TGCGCCAGCAGCTCGTTGACAGGGTCTTCAGATACGCAGTATTTT CASSSLTGSSDTQYF
TRBJ1-2 once TRBV6-1 . TGTGCCAGCAGTGGAGACAGAAATTATGGCTACACCTTC CASSGDRNYGYTF
TRBJ2-1 . TRBV15 TRBD2 TGTGCCACCAGCAGCGGGGGGGAACTCAATGAGCAGTTCTTC CATSSGGELNEQFF
TRBJ2-7 . TRBV5-1 . TGCGCCAGCAAATTGCCGGGGGGCAGCTACGAGCAGTACTTC CASKLPGGSYEQYF
TRBJ2-5 . TRBV9 . TGTGCCAGCAGCCCCAGTGGGGACTGGCAAGAGACCCAGTACTTC CASSPSGDWQETQYF
TRBJ1-2 few TRBV29-1 . TGCAGCGTTGTAGGGGGAAAATCTAACTATGGCTACACCTTC CSVVGGKSNYGYTF
TRBJ2-1 many TRBV5-5 TRBD2 TGTGCCAGCAGCTTGTATCGGACTAGCAGACACAATGAGCAGTTCTTC CASSLYRTSRHNEQFF